This T cell receptor beta chain was identified during a study of cytomegalovirus exposure and HLA in healthy donors. To note about this clone: What it binds is not known.

Profiled with immunoSEQ multiplex PCR; TCRdb holds only in-frame clones, not every one. The sample holds some 320,000 clones; around 87% are singletons and the top ten take roughly 1.2%. General study results and limits: Per published reports, the classifier diagnosed cytomegalovirus status with high specificity and sensitivity. Generally TCR sequences proved uncommon, though certain public TCRs appeared in numerous donors.

This CDR3 contains 14 residues. J lost 2 bases, V lost 4 bases, and 5 bases had no gene match. Per germline, CDR1 MNHEY and CDR2 SMNVEV (reference sequence). Input material: PBMCs. This clonotype originated in a woman in her twenties or thirties in good health and CMV-seropositive. J is TRBJ2-7 and V is TRBV27; 7 bases map to TRBD1. This CDR3 reads CASSSGTAAYEQYF. The CDR3, as DNA: TGTGCCAGCAGTTCCGGGACAGCGGCCTACGAGCAGTACTTC.